This T cell receptor beta chain came from a study of cytomegalovirus exposure and HLA in healthy donors. Germline V lookup: CDR1 MDHEN, CDR2 SYDVKM. This CDR3 is 13 amino acids long. Repertoires were generated with immunoSEQ multiplex PCR, while TCRdb's copy carries only in-frame clones and drops some. The top ten clones hold 2.6% of a sample with roughly 260,000 clones, just under 90% of them seen once. Material: PBMCs. This rearrangement joins TRBV28 to TRBJ2-7, with TRBD1 matching over 9 bases. The sequence was collected from a man between 18 and 35 years old in good health and CMV-seronegative. In nucleotides, the CDR3 is TGTAACTCCCGGGACAGGGAAACCCACGAGCAGTACTTC. Its translation: CNSRDRETHEQYF.